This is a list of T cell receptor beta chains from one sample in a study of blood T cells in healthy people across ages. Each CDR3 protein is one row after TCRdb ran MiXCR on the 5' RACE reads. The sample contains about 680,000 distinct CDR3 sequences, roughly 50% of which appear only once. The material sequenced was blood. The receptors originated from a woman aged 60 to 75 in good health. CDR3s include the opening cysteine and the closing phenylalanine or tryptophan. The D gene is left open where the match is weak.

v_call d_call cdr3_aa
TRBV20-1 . CSARGIANYGYTF
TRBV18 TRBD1 CASSRDRIDSFYGYTF
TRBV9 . CASSVYQGTEAFF
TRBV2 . CASGRSTNTGELFF
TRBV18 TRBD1 CASSPRQGALSSGNTIYF
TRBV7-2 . CASSLWDGNNEQFF
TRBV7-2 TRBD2 CASSLAASGIPDTQYF
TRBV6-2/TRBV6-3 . CASPPLPILAKNIQYF
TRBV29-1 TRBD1 CSVEEVSPTGVIGGANVLTF
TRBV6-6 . CASSQQGTVQPQHF
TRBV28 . CASTPAGLTYEQYF
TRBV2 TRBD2 CASRKRGSSYEQYF
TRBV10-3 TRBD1 CAIRGQGSETQYF
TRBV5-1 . CASSPSESSYNEQFF
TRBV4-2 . CASSQLLDNEQFF
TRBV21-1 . CASDRDRGDSYEQYF
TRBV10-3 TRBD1 CAISGTGNEQYF
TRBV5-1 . CASSQSGTRYEQYF
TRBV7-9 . CASSTPAENSYNEQFF
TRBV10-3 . CAISDPSRNTEAFF
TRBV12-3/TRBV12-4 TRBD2 CASTLSSGASTDTQYF
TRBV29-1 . CSVDTSYEQYF
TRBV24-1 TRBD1 CATSAGTGDPTNEKLFF
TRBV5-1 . CASSLGGGANTEAFF
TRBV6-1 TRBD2 CASSATSVTYNEQFF